A single sample is the source of the 2 T cell receptor beta chains below, sequenced in a study of graft-versus-host responses after intestinal transplantation. Their antigens are not known. Method: immunoSEQ multiplex PCR; TCRdb's copy keeps in-frame clones and lacks some. The table lists about 97,000 clones, around 92% of them singletons. The sample here was unstimulated CD4+ T cells sorted from spleen or lymph node cells, taken before transplant. These receptors were collected from a human donor who was the organ donor for an intestinal transplant.

This sequence joins TRBV4-1 and TRBJ1-2, with 7 bases that match TRBD1. The CDR3 length is 14 residues. Germline V gives CDR1 MGHRA, CDR2 YSYEKL. V shed 5 bases and J 7 bases; nucleotides not matched to a gene: 10. The CDR3 here is CASSARGVVGGYTF. CDR3 nucleotides: TGCGCCAGCAGCGCCAGGGGGGTGGTTGGTGGCTACACCTTC.

Only one count was recorded for this clone. V is TRBV7-3 and J is TRBJ2-7; 8 bases match TRBD1. CDR1 and CDR2 from the germline V gene are SGHTA and FQGTGA. CDR3 length: 12 residues. V trimming: 5 bases; J trimming: 9 bases; junction bases outside the gene matches: 6. The CDR3: CASSHGTGRQYF. CDR3 DNA sequence: TGTGCCAGCAGCCACGGGACAGGCCGGCAGTACTTC.